The 24 T cell receptor beta chains reported below all come from one sample, sequenced in a study of CD8 T cells in Susac syndrome. The RNA input was about 0.45 to 1 ug, and it was reverse transcribed with random hexamers. TCRdb redid the calling of the immunoSEQ multiplex PCR reads with MiXCR, one entry per CDR3 protein. The table includes 150,000 or so distinct CDR3 sequences, roughly 94% detected once. The sequenced sample was CD4+ T cells from PBMCs. The source is a human donor with Susac syndrome.

CDR3 protein: CATSLGGQNNEQFF. CDR3 nucleotides: TGTGCCACGAGCCTCGGGGGACAGAACAATGAGCAGTTCTTC. The J gene is TRBJ2-1, the V gene TRBV24-1, with TRBD1 as a possible D gene (7 bases). This CDR3 has 14 amino acids. V was pared by 10 bases and J by 5 bases, with 17 bases between. Germline CDR1 KGHDR, CDR2 SFDVKD.

This chain links TRBV4-1 with TRBJ2-5; 9 bases are a match to TRBD1. The ends lost 4 bases at V and 5 bases at J; junction bases unmatched: 14. Looked up from germline, CDR1 is MGHRA and CDR2 is YSYEKL. The CDR3 has 17 amino acids. The CDR3 is CASSPGQGRTGWETQYF. CDR3 coding DNA: TGCGCCAGCAGCCCTGGACAGGGGCGAACCGGGTGGGAGACCCAGTACTTC.

The chain uses TRBV9 and TRBJ2-1; TRBD2 matches at 7 bases. The CDR3 has 13 amino acids. Looked up from germline, CDR1 is SGDLS and CDR2 is YYNGEE. Germline trimming cut 5 bases from V and 10 bases from J; bases unmatched to any gene: 9. DNA for the CDR3: TGTGCCAGCAGTGAGACGACTAGCAGCGAGCAGTTCTTC. It yields the protein CASSETTSSEQFF.

The chain joins TRBV14 to TRBJ1-6; 7 bases line up with TRBD1. Germline CDR1 reads SGHDN; CDR2 reads FVKESK. V dropped 1 base and J dropped 7; count of bases not matched to a gene: 10. The CDR3 has 17 residues. The CDR3 region has the DNA TGTGCCAGCAGCCAAGCCATGAACAGGGGTCGGAATTCACCCCTCCACTTT. Translation gives CASSQAMNRGRNSPLHF. Full variable domain (missing parts from reference TRBV14 and TRBJ1-6): EAGVTQFPSHSVIEKGQTVTLRCDPISGHDNLYWYRRVMGKEIKFLLHFVKESKQDESGMPNNRFLAERTGGTYSTLKVQPAELEDSGVYFCASSQAMNRGRNSPLHFGNGTRLTVT.

The J gene is TRBJ1-6, the V gene TRBV2, with TRBD1 as a possible D gene (6 bases). This CDR3 region has 13 residues. Deletions cut 5 bases from V and 13 bases from J, with 15 bases between. Germline assignment: CDR1 SNHLY and CDR2 FYNNEI. The chain's CDR3 is CASSQGTPDPLHF. In DNA, the CDR3 is TGTGCCAGCAGTCAGGGGACCCCAGATCCCCTCCACTTT.

The chain has TRBV20-1 and TRBJ2-1; perhaps TRBD2 as D (5 bases). The ends were cut back, 0 bases at V and 2 bases at J, with 20 bases in the middle. The germline CDR1 and CDR2 sequences are DFQATT and SNEGSKA (reference sequence). The CDR3 spans 18 residues. CDR3 loop: CSARDSSGWELAYNEQFF. CDR3 DNA: TGCAGTGCTAGAGATTCCTCGGGATGGGAGCTCGCCTACAATGAGCAGTTCTTC.

Only one count was recorded for this clonotype. The chain carries TRBV20-1 and TRBJ1-2; TRBD1 aligns across 9 bases. Germline V lookup: CDR1 DFQATT, CDR2 SNEGSKA (reference sequence). This CDR3 is 12 amino acids long. The ends lost 6 bases at V and 6 bases at J; junction bases unmatched: 5. The CDR3 nucleotides are TGCAGTGCCGGACAGGGGATGGATGGCTACACCTTC. This gives the protein CSAGQGMDGYTF.

The CDR3 loop is CSADVDREIYSSYNEQFF. The CDR3 region has the DNA TGCAGTGCAGATGTGGACAGGGAGATCTATAGCTCCTACAATGAGCAGTTCTTC. V usage is TRBV20-1 and J usage is TRBJ2-1, with 8 positions matching TRBD1. The CDR3 contains 18 residues. Losses at the gene ends were 6 bases for V and 0 bases for J; bases not matched to a gene: 16. Germline V lookup: CDR1 DFQATT, CDR2 SNEGSKA (reference sequence).

The chain couples TRBV29-1 to TRBJ1-1; no reliable D call. This CDR3 has 12 amino acids. V was clipped by 4 bases and J by 4 bases, with 10 bases between them. Per germline, CDR1 SQVTM and CDR2 ANQGSEA. The CDR3: CSVVQRFTEAFF. CDR3 sequence (DNA): TGCAGCGTTGTCCAGCGGTTCACTGAAGCTTTCTTT.

This chain uses TRBV25-1 with TRBJ1-1, with D hard to call. CDR3 length: 14 amino acids. Germline values: CDR1 MGHDK, CDR2 SYGVNS. Trimming stripped 0 bases from V and 0 bases from J, with 5 bases between. CDR3: CASSEYSLNTEAFF. The CDR3 coding sequence is TGTGCCAGCAGTGAATATTCGCTGAACACTGAAGCTTTCTTT.

The chain is built from TRBV7-9 and TRBJ2-7, with TRBD1 matching 9 bases. Germline CDR1 SEHNR, CDR2 FQNEAQ (reference sequence). V lost 1 base to trimming and J lost 2 bases; unmatched junction nucleotides: 9. The CDR3 consists of 17 residues. This CDR3 reads CASSLGSGTGPPYEQYF. The CDR3 DNA follows: TGTGCCAGCAGCTTAGGCTCCGGGACAGGGCCCCCCTACGAGCAGTACTTC.

This sequence joins TRBV9 and TRBJ2-2; D remains ambiguous. Germline V gene lookup returns CDR1 SGDLS and CDR2 YYNGEE. The CDR3 length is 11 residues. V dropped 3 bases and J dropped 8 bases, with 5 bases sitting between them. The CDR3 nucleotides read TGTGCCAGCAGCGCCGAGGGGGAGCTGTTTTTT. Its translation is CASSAEGELFF.

This chain connects TRBV12-3 or TRBV12-4 to TRBJ1-3; D gene ambiguous. This CDR3 contains 11 residues. V was trimmed by 5 bases and J by 8 bases, leaving 7 bases between them. The CDR3 bases are TGTGCCAGCAGTAGAGGATACACCATATATTTT. Residues: CASSRGYTIYF.

The genes are TRBV28 and TRBJ1-2, with a tentative D call TRBD1 (5 bases). The length of the CDR3 is 12 residues. The germline V gene encodes CDR1 MDHEN and CDR2 SYDVKM. V gave up 4 bases and J gave up 5 bases, with 8 bases separating them. CDR3 sequence: CASSSTVYGYTF. DNA for the CDR3: TGTGCCAGCAGTTCGACAGTTTATGGCTACACCTTC.

The J gene is TRBJ2-3, the V gene TRBV14, with a weak D call TRBD1 (6 bases). The germline gives CDR1 SGHDN, CDR2 FVKESK. Trimming stripped 4 bases from V and 2 bases from J, with 13 bases between. This CDR3 region has 15 residues. CDR3 DNA: TGTGCCAGCAGCCGTTGGGGGCCCGACACAGATACGCAGTATTTT. Amino acid sequence: CASSRWGPDTDTQYF.

This sequence joins TRBV7-3 and TRBJ2-3; no reliable D call. The V gene's germline CDR1 is SGHTA and CDR2 FQGTGA. CDR3 length: 16 residues. V dropped 1 base and J dropped 4 bases, with 15 bases sitting between them. The CDR3 bases are TGTGCCAGCAGCTTAATCGATGGACCGCCCGCAGATACGCAGTATTTT. This gives the protein CASSLIDGPPADTQYF.

This sequence joins TRBV29-1 and TRBJ1-5; the D gene is possibly TRBD1 (5 bases). This CDR3 contains 14 residues. Germline CDR1 and CDR2: SQVTM and ANQGSEA. The V gene lost 4 bases and the J gene lost 0 bases, with 10 bases spanning the gap. The CDR3 is CSVAQTDSNQPQHF. CDR3 in DNA: TGCAGCGTTGCCCAGACAGATAGCAATCAGCCCCAGCATTTT. The variable domain in full, completed from reference TRBV29-1 and TRBJ1-5, reads SAVISQKPSRDICQRGTSLTIQCQVDSQVTMMFWYRQQPGQSLTLIATANQGSEATYESGFVIDKFPISRPNLTFSTLTVSNMSPEDSSIYLCSVAQTDSNQPQHFGDGTRLSIL.

The V call is TRBV12-3 or TRBV12-4, the J call TRBJ2-7, with D uncertain. V lost 0 bases and J 5 bases, leaving 2 bases between the germline ends. The CDR3 extends over 11 amino acids. The CDR3 protein is CASSLADEQYF. Written as DNA, the CDR3 is TGTGCCAGCAGTTTAGCGGACGAGCAGTACTTC.

This clonotype was detected once. This chain uses TRBV9 with TRBJ1-5, with TRBD1 matching 8 bases. Per germline, CDR1 SGDLS and CDR2 YYNGEE. This CDR3 contains 14 residues. V was pared by 4 bases and J by 5 bases, with 5 bases of the junction left unmatched. This chain's CDR3 is CASSLAGGYQPQHF. CDR3 coding DNA: TGTGCCAGCAGCCTTGCAGGGGGCTATCAGCCCCAGCATTTT.

The chain has TRBV5-1 and TRBJ2-5; D is ambiguous. V lost 0 bases and J 4 bases, leaving 13 bases between the germline ends. Germline CDR1 SGHRS, CDR2 YFSETQ. The CDR3 runs to 15 residues. The CDR3 coding sequence is TGCGCCAGCAGCTTGGGGGCGTTCCAACGAGAGACCCAGTACTTC. Encoded protein: CASSLGAFQRETQYF.

The chain has TRBV6-5 and TRBJ2-7; weak D call: TRBD2 (6 bases). Germline CDR1 reads MNHEY; CDR2 reads SVGAGI. This CDR3 comprises 15 residues. V lost 0 bases, J lost 2 bases, and 11 bases lay in between. This chain's CDR3 is CASSYSEGTTYEQYF. The CDR3 coding sequence is TGTGCCAGCAGTTACTCGGAGGGTACCACCTACGAGCAGTACTTC.

This clonotype was detected only a few times. The V gene is TRBV30, the J gene TRBJ1-2; D call uncertain. The V end was cut by 0 bases, the J end by 5 bases, with 10 bases between. This CDR3 comprises 13 residues. Germline CDR1 and CDR2: GTSNPN and SVGIG (reference sequence). CDR3 coding DNA: TGTGCCTGGAGTGTACGGGGTGGTTATGGCTACACCTTC. Protein: CAWSVRGGYGYTF.

The rearrangement joins TRBV12-5 to TRBJ2-5; D gene ambiguous. The V gene's germline CDR1 is LGHNT and CDR2 FRNRAP. CDR3 length equals 12 residues. The ends were cut back, 0 bases at V and 4 bases at J, with 3 bases in the middle. The chain's CDR3 is CASGLVSETQYF. Here the CDR3 DNA reads TGTGCTAGTGGTTTGGTATCAGAGACCCAGTACTTC. The whole variable domain, filled in from reference TRBV12-5 and TRBJ2-5, reads DARVTQTPRHKVTEMGQEVTMRCQPILGHNTVFWYRQTMMQGLELLAYFRNRAPLDDSGMPKDRFSAEMPDATLATLKIQPSEPRDSAVYFCASGLVSETQYFGPGTRLLVL.

The CDR3 region is CASSPGTGLEDTQYF. The CDR3 DNA follows: TGTGCCAGCAGCCCCGGGACAGGGTTGGAAGATACGCAGTATTTT. The J gene is TRBJ2-3, the V gene TRBV7-6; TRBD1 matches at 9 bases. The CDR3 covers 15 residues. From germline, CDR1 is SGHVS and CDR2 FNYEAQ. The V gene end was trimmed by 5 bases and the J gene end by 5 bases; junction bases not matched to a gene: 8.